This TCR beta chain was documented in a study of PD-1 blockade in classical Hodgkin lymphoma. Clones were read by immunoSEQ multiplex PCR, and TCRdb kept only the in-frame ones, dropping some. The data show about 85,000 clones, just over 90% seen once. General study findings and limits: Newly diagnosed patients reportedly had lower baseline TCR diversity than healthy donors. Whereas CD4+ TCR diversity had risen significantly by C4D1, CD8+ TCR diversity had not.

As to this clone: Its cognate antigen is unknown.

CDR1 MNHNS and CDR2 SASEGT come from the germline V gene. With 7 bases removed from V and 3 bases from J, the gap between germline ends came to 10 bases. CDR3 size: 12 residues. Time point: cycle 4 day 1 (C4D1), after about 6 weeks of nivolumab. Every patient had relapsed following autologous stem cell transplantation, and cohorts differed in brentuximab vedotin exposure. This specimen was peripheral blood mononuclear cells (PBMCs), taken before the fourth cycle of nivolumab. The source of this sequence is a human donor with classical Hodgkin lymphoma. The chain recombines TRBV6-1 with TRBJ2-7, with D unclear. The CDR3 here is CASTVSLYEQYF. The CDR3 DNA sequence: TGTGCCAGCACGGTGTCTCTCTACGAGCAGTACTTC.